This TCR beta chain was sequenced in a study of blood T cell repertoires in COVID-19. Method: immunoSEQ multiplex PCR; TCRdb's copy keeps in-frame clones and lacks some. The sample contains 350,000 or so clones, about 86% of which appear only once. The sample was PBMCs or T cells enriched from blood (not recorded which). The sequence was obtained from a middle-aged woman with acute COVID-19.

The CDR3 DNA reads TGCGCCAGCAGCTCCAATAGCGGGGGGGCCTACAATGAGCAGTTCTTC. It translates to CASSSNSGGAYNEQFF. The rearrangement uses TRBV5-1 and TRBJ2-1; 11 nucleotides line up with TRBD2. CDR3 size: 16 residues. CDR1 SGHRS and CDR2 YFSETQ come from the germline V gene. The ends lost 3 bases at V and 2 bases at J; junction bases unmatched: 4.